The 17 T cell receptor beta chains in this list originate from one sample, sequenced in a study of T-cell reconstitution after alpha-beta-depleted transplantation in children. Using unique molecular identifiers, the investigators prepared the TCRbeta library. TCRdb re-called the PCR reads with MiXCR, one entry per CDR3 protein. The repertoire holds approximately 520,000 distinct CDR3 sequences, with about an eighth as singletons. The input for sequencing was PBMCs, mostly from graft donor cells, taken 180 days after TCRalphabeta/CD19-depleted stem cell transplant. Receptors were obtained from a female patient between 2 and 15 years old who had a stem cell transplant for aplastic anemia, so the T cells may come from the graft donor.

At least ten counts were recorded for this clonotype. V usage is TRBV11-1 and J usage is TRBJ2-4; 10 bases map to TRBD1. This CDR3 has 17 residues. The trim removed 5 bases at V and 6 bases at J, leaving 13 bases unmatched. CDR1 and CDR2 (germline): SGHAT, FQDESV (reference sequence). The CDR3 protein is CASSPRPGQGFGNIQYF. The CDR3 DNA follows: TGTGCCAGCAGCCCCCGGCCGGGACAGGGGTTCGGAAACATTCAGTACTTC. Full variable domain (rest looked up from reference TRBV11-1 and TRBJ2-4): EAEVAQSPRYKITEKSQAVAFWCDPISGHATLYWYRQILGQGPELLVQFQDESVVDDSQLPKDRFSAERLKGVDSTLKIQPAELGDSAMYLCASSPRPGQGFGNIQYFGAGTRLSVL.

This clonotype appeared once. The chain couples TRBV7-8 to TRBJ2-7; a possible D gene is TRBD2 (6 bases). This CDR3 comprises 14 residues. V dropped 1 base and J dropped 7 bases, with 14 bases sitting between them. CDR1 and CDR2 (germline): SGHVS, FQNEAQ. The CDR3 bases are TGTGCCAGCAGCTTAGGGCGGGGCGTCGCGGAGCAGTACTTC. Encoded protein: CASSLGRGVAEQYF.

This clonotype came up a few times. The chain uses TRBV12-3 or TRBV12-4 and TRBJ2-3, with TRBD2 identical over 8 bases. Trimming cost V 7 bases and J 0 bases; bases outside gene matches: 9. This CDR3 contains 16 residues. This chain's CDR3 is CASNPGLESSTDTQYF. The CDR3 DNA reads as TGTGCCAGCAACCCGGGACTAGAGTCTAGCACAGATACGCAGTATTTT.

This clonotype was seen many times. The V and J genes are TRBV5-1 and TRBJ1-5; no definite D call. Germline V gene sequence: CDR1 SGHRS, CDR2 YFSETQ. V was trimmed by 5 bases and J by 0 bases, leaving 12 bases between them. This CDR3 has 15 amino acids. The CDR3 sequence: CASRPGGYSNQPQHF. In nucleotides, the CDR3 is TGCGCCAGCAGACCGGGCGGATATAGCAATCAGCCCCAGCATTTT. Using reference TRBV5-1 and TRBJ1-5 for the parts outside the CDR3, the full variable domain is KAGVTQTPRYLIKTRGQQVTLSCSPISGHRSVSWYQQTPGQGLQFLFEYFSETQRNKGNFPGRFSGRQFSNSRSEMNVSTLELGDSALYLCASRPGGYSNQPQHFGDGTRLSIL.

This clonotype was observed many times. The V gene is TRBV4-3, the J gene TRBJ2-1; unclear D gene. Germline values: CDR1 LGHNA, CDR2 YSLEER. V was trimmed by 1 base and J by 6 bases, leaving 28 bases between them. There are 20 residues in the CDR3. CDR3: CASSQVEWLRPKSSLNEQFF. The CDR3 coding sequence is TGCGCCAGCAGCCAAGTTGAGTGGTTGCGTCCGAAGAGCAGTCTCAATGAGCAGTTCTTC.

The genes are TRBV5-6 and TRBJ1-2; 9 nucleotides line up with TRBD1. Germline V CDR1 and CDR2: SGHDT, YYEEEE. The CDR3 is 15 amino acids. V dropped 3 bases and J dropped 5; count of bases not matched to a gene: 8. The CDR3 protein is CASSSRTGEVYGYTF. CDR3 sequence (DNA): TGTGCCAGCAGCTCTCGGACAGGGGAGGTTTATGGCTACACCTTC. The complete variable domain, with remaining parts taken from reference TRBV5-6 and TRBJ1-2, reads DAGVTQSPTHLIKTRGQQVTLRCSPKSGHDTVSWYQQALGQGPQFIFQYYEEEERQRGNFPDRFSGHQFPNYSSELNVNALLLGDSALYLCASSSRTGEVYGYTFGSGTRLTVV.

In this sample, this clonotype turned up a few times. The chain combines TRBV28 with TRBJ2-7, with 7 nucleotides matching TRBD1. Trimming at V came to 7 bases and at J to 0 bases, leaving 6 bases not matched to a gene. The CDR3 totals 14 residues. From germline, CDR1 is MDHEN and CDR2 SYDVKM. As DNA, the CDR3 is TGTGCCAGCAATCGACAGGGCCCCTCCTACGAGCAGTACTTC. Translation gives CASNRQGPSYEQYF. Combining the CDR3 with reference TRBV28 and TRBJ2-7 gives the whole variable domain DVKVTQSSRYLVKRTGEKVFLECVQDMDHENMFWYRQDPGLGLRLIYFSYDVKMKEKGDIPEGYSVSREKKERFSLILESASTNQTSMYLCASNRQGPSYEQYFGPGTRLTVT.

The chain has TRBV11-2 and TRBJ2-4; the match to TRBD1 covers 9 bases. The CDR3 length is 16 residues. Losses at the gene ends were 5 bases for V and 1 base for J; bases not matched to a gene: 6. The germline gives CDR1 SGHAT, CDR2 FQNNGV. The CDR3 here is CASSPDRGIAKNIQYF. CDR3 DNA sequence: TGTGCCAGCAGCCCGGACAGGGGAATTGCCAAAAACATTCAGTACTTC.

This clonotype was counted between two and nine times. The CDR3 sequence: CASSLPLDGPGLEHGYTF. CDR3 DNA: TGTGCCAGCAGCCTGCCCTTGGACGGGCCGGGACTCGAACATGGCTACACCTTC. The chain employs TRBV7-8 and TRBJ1-2; maybe TRBD1 (5 bases). This CDR3 is built from 18 residues. Germline V gene sequence: CDR1 SGHVS, CDR2 FQNEAQ. Trimming stripped 5 bases from V and 6 bases from J, with 28 bases between.

The chain carries TRBV7-2 and TRBJ2-7; the D call may be TRBD1 or TRBD2 (6 bases each). This CDR3 has 13 residues. Germline-derived CDR1 and CDR2 are SGHTA and FQGNSA. V shed 8 bases and J shed 7 bases, with 18 bases lying between them. CDR3 region: CASARGVMGEQYF. The DNA for the CDR3 is TGTGCCAGCGCAAGGGGGGTTATGGGGGAGCAGTACTTC. The full variable domain, completed using reference TRBV7-2 and TRBJ2-7, is GAGVSQSPSNKVTEKGKDVELRCDPISGHTALYWYRQSLGQGLEFLIYFQGNSAPDKSGLPSDRFSAERTGGSVSTLTIQRTQQEDSAVYLCASARGVMGEQYFGPGTRLTVT.

Only a few counts were recorded for this clonotype. This chain links TRBV2 with TRBJ2-1; 9 bases line up with TRBD2. Looked up from germline, CDR1 is SNHLY and CDR2 is FYNNEI. The CDR3 extends over 12 amino acids. Trimming took 11 bases from V and 10 from J; bases not matched to a gene: 9. CDR3 sequence (DNA): TGTGCCGGTGTAGCGGGAGCGGGCGAGCAGTTCTTC. Its translation is CAGVAGAGEQFF. The full variable domain, in which reference TRBV2 and TRBJ2-1 provide the parts outside the CDR3, is EPEVTQTPSHQVTQMGQEVILRCVPISNHLYFYWYRQILGQKVEFLVSFYNNEISEKSEIFDDQFSVERPDGSNFTLKIRSTKLEDSAMYFCAGVAGAGEQFFGPGTRLTVL.

The J gene is TRBJ2-1, the V gene TRBV29-1, with 10 bases fitting TRBD2. Germline assignment: CDR1 SQVTM and CDR2 ANQGSEA. The CDR3 covers 18 residues. Losses at the gene ends were 0 bases for V and 10 bases for J; bases not matched to a gene: 18. This CDR3 is CSVEESLRSSGRVCEQFF. The CDR3 nucleotides read TGCAGCGTTGAAGAATCTCTGAGGTCTAGCGGGAGAGTCTGCGAGCAGTTCTTC.

About this clonotype itself: This may stem from a read error, because a much larger clone lies one nucleotide away. The chain joins TRBV3-1 to TRBJ2-4; D may be TRBD1 (5 bases). V gave up 8 bases and J gave up 0 bases, with 11 bases separating them. The CDR3 spans 14 residues. Germline lookup yields CDR1 LGHDT and CDR2 YNNKEL (reference sequence). The CDR3 DNA follows: TGTGCCAGCTGCCCGACAGTAGCCAAAAACATTCAGTACTTC. It translates to CASCPTVAKNIQYF.

This clonotype was counted between two and nine times. The CDR3 DNA reads TGTGCCAGCAGCCGGGGAAGACAGGGAGAGACCCAGTACTTC. Its translation: CASSRGRQGETQYF. The gene calls are TRBV3-1 and TRBJ2-5; TRBD1 agrees at 7 bases. The CDR3 is 14 residues long. After removal of 4 bases from V and 4 bases from J, the junction contained 6 bases not matched to a gene. Germline CDR1 reads LGHDT; CDR2 reads YNNKEL (reference sequence).

The J gene is TRBJ1-1, the V gene TRBV15; maybe TRBD1 (5 bases). In germline, CDR1 is LNHNV, CDR2 YYDKDF (reference sequence). CDR3 length: 15 residues. The V end was cut by 1 base, the J end by 1 base, with 10 bases between. The CDR3 DNA reads as TGTGCCACCAGCAGAGGCAAGACAGAGAACACTGAAGCTTTCTTT. Its translation: CATSRGKTENTEAFF.

This chain joins TRBV5-1 and TRBJ2-1, with 12 positions matching TRBD2. V dropped 4 bases and J dropped 8; count of bases not matched to a gene: 7. The V gene's germline CDR1 is SGHRS and CDR2 YFSETQ. The CDR3 loop spans 15 amino acids. The CDR3 here is CASSLSSGGAHEQFF. CDR3 DNA sequence: TGCGCCAGCAGCCTTTCTAGCGGGGGGGCCCATGAGCAGTTCTTC.

CDR3 coding DNA: TGTGCCAGCAGCCAAGGACTAGCGGCCAACACCGGGGAGCTGTTTTTT. Encoded protein: CASSQGLAANTGELFF. The chain employs TRBV3-1 and TRBJ2-2; TRBD2 agrees at 9 bases. The germline gives CDR1 LGHDT, CDR2 YNNKEL (reference sequence). J lost 2 bases, V lost 1 base, and 2 bases had no gene match. The CDR3 spans 16 residues.